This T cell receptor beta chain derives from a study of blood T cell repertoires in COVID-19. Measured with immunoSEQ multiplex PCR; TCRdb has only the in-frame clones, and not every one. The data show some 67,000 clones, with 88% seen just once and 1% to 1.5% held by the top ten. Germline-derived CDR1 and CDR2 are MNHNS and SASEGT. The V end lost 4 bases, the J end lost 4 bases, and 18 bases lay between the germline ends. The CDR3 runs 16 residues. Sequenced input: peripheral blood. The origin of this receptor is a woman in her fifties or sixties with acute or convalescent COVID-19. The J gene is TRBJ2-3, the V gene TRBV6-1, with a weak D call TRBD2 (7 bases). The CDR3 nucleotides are TGTGCCAGCAGTGCCTTACCGGGGGGCATGTCAGATACGCAGTATTTT. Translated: CASSALPGGMSDTQYF.